Following are 10 T cell receptor beta chains from one sample sequenced in a study of T cell responses to AZD1222 COVID-19 vaccine. Sequenced by immunoSEQ multiplex PCR; TCRdb stores in-frame clones only, minus some. This repertoire shows around 160,000 clones, around 90% found once; its top ten account for approximately 1.2%. The sample here was peripheral blood, taken 28 days after the second AZD1222 dose. The receptors here all came from an adult who received the AZD1222 COVID-19 vaccine.

J is TRBJ2-6 and V is TRBV5-1, with unresolved D. The germline CDR1 and CDR2 sequences are SGHRS and YFSETQ. The V and J ends lost 3 bases and 0 bases respectively, with 4 bases between them. The CDR3 has 14 amino acids. DNA of the CDR3: TGCGCCAGCAGCTCCCGCTCTGGGGCCAACGTCCTGACTTTC. Its protein product is CASSSRSGANVLTF.

This chain joins TRBV6-1 and TRBJ1-1; 9 nucleotides agree with TRBD1. With V trimmed by 3 bases and J by 6 bases, 5 bases remained unmatched. Germline CDR1 and CDR2: MNHNS and SASEGT. This CDR3 is built from 14 residues. The CDR3 DNA sequence: TGTGCCAGCAGTGACCTACAGGGGGCGGCTGAAGCTTTCTTT. Its translation: CASSDLQGAAEAFF.

In its sample, this clone was seen a few times. The rearrangement uses TRBV28 and TRBJ2-3, with no clear D. V dropped 2 bases and J dropped 2 bases, with 11 bases sitting between them. The germline V gene has CDR1 MDHEN and CDR2 SYDVKM. The CDR3 spans 15 residues. CDR3 region: CASSLLAPTTDTQYF. The DNA for the CDR3 is TGTGCCAGCAGTTTACTGGCTCCTACCACAGATACGCAGTATTTT.

The chain couples TRBV12-5 to TRBJ2-1; no firm D call. V was pared by 2 bases and J by 6 bases, with 14 bases between. The CDR3 runs 15 residues. The V gene's germline CDR1 is LGHNT and CDR2 FRNRAP. CDR3 residues: CASGLPQFPPNEQFF. The CDR3 coding sequence is TGTGCTAGTGGTTTGCCCCAATTTCCCCCCAATGAGCAGTTCTTC. Looking up the rest from reference TRBV12-5 and TRBJ2-1 gives the full variable domain: DARVTQTPRHKVTEMGQEVTMRCQPILGHNTVFWYRQTMMQGLELLAYFRNRAPLDDSGMPKDRFSAEMPDATLATLKIQPSEPRDSAVYFCASGLPQFPPNEQFFGPGTRLTVL.

As DNA, the CDR3 is TGCGCCAGCAGCTTGACGAGACTAGCGGGAGGTGTCGAGCAGTACTTC. Translated, it gives CASSLTRLAGGVEQYF. The rearrangement links TRBV5-1 to TRBJ2-7; TRBD2 aligns across 13 bases. This CDR3 spans 16 amino acids. Germline V lookup: CDR1 SGHRS, CDR2 YFSETQ. V lost 1 base and J lost 6; bases outside the gene matches: 7. The full variable domain, rest sourced from reference TRBV5-1 and TRBJ2-7, is KAGVTQTPRYLIKTRGQQVTLSCSPISGHRSVSWYQQTPGQGLQFLFEYFSETQRNKGNFPGRFSGRQFSNSRSEMNVSTLELGDSALYLCASSLTRLAGGVEQYFGPGTRLTVT.

The chain employs TRBV6-4 and TRBJ1-2; 8 nucleotides match TRBD1. CDR3 length equals 15 residues. The J segment lost 8 bases and the V segment lost 2 bases, leaving 10 bases of the junction unmatched. The germline CDR1 and CDR2 sequences are MRHNA and SNTAGT. The CDR3 protein is CASSDGRGTGGGYTF. The CDR3 region has the DNA TGTGCCAGCAGTGACGGACGGGGGACAGGTGGCGGCTACACCTTC.

This clone was observed a single time. This chain connects TRBV29-1 to TRBJ2-5, with D maybe TRBD2 (5 bases). Germline values: CDR1 SQVTM, CDR2 ANQGSEA. The V end was cut by 4 bases, the J end by 4 bases, with 7 bases between. The length of the CDR3 is 11 residues. CDR3 DNA: TGCAGCGTTGTAGGGAGAGAGACCCAGTACTTC. Translation: CSVVGRETQYF.

The rearrangement uses TRBV5-1 and TRBJ1-6; a weak D match, TRBD1 (5 bases). Trimming cost V 4 bases and J 0 bases, with 8 bases left between them. The CDR3 contains 15 residues. Germline V gives CDR1 SGHRS, CDR2 YFSETQ. CDR3 residues: CASSVTDSYNSPLHF. Written as DNA, the CDR3 is TGCGCCAGCAGCGTGACAGACTCCTATAATTCACCCCTCCACTTT.

V usage is TRBV3-1 (or the pseudogene TRBV3-2) and J usage is TRBJ1-1, with 7 bases fitting TRBD1. The CDR3 totals 16 residues. CDR1 and CDR2 (germline): LGHDT, YNNKEL (reference sequence). Germline trimming cut 5 bases from V and 8 bases from J; bases unmatched to any gene: 17. The CDR3 here is CASSYNTYNRGTEAFF. The CDR3 nucleotides are TGTGCCAGCAGCTATAATACATACAACAGGGGCACAGAAGCTTTCTTT.

The chain uses TRBV12-5 and TRBJ2-1; 8 bases are shared with TRBD1. J lost 5 bases, V lost 8 bases, and 5 bases had no gene match. Germline assignment: CDR1 LGHNT and CDR2 FRNRAP. The CDR3 covers 13 residues. The CDR3 here is CASQGQAHNEQFF. CDR3 nucleotides: TGTGCTAGTCAGGGACAGGCGCACAATGAGCAGTTCTTC.